This entry is about one T cell receptor (beta chain). Its specificity is unknown. The sample is drawn from a study of cytomegalovirus exposure and HLA in healthy donors. Whole-study findings and limits: Highly shared variants forming one cluster were likely a sequencing artifact.

13 Jbeta primers and 60 Vbeta primers were used for the PCR. Here immunoSEQ multiplex PCR was the method, and the copy in TCRdb shows in-frame clones only, minus some. Here the sample spans over 150,000 clones, almost 80% being singletons. This CDR3 contains 17 residues. With V trimmed by 0 bases and J by 4 bases, 4 bases remained unmatched. Germline V gene data show CDR1 as SGDLS and CDR2 as YYNGEE. This receptor was taken from a woman aged 50 to 60 in good health and CMV-seronegative. The chain links TRBV9 to TRBJ2-6, with 10 bases fitting TRBD1. Sequenced material: PBMCs. The CDR3 nucleotides read TGTGCCAGCAGCGTAGGAGGGGACAGGGGAGGGGCCAACGTCCTGACTTTC. Its protein is CASSVGGDRGGANVLTF.